A selection of T cell receptor beta chains follows, all from one sample in a study of T cell responses to AZD1222 COVID-19 vaccine. The table came from immunoSEQ multiplex PCR; TCRdb's copy has only in-frame clones and leaves some out. Among around 130,000 clones listed, around 94% were seen once. The sample in question was peripheral blood, obtained on day 0 of AZD1222 vaccination. The receptors were sampled from an adult in good health. The CDR3 runs from the conserved cysteine through the conserved F or W. D genes are given only for firm matches. Rows give clone size only sometimes, using once, few, many, or a class for an expanded clone.

v_gene	j_gene	d_gene	abundance	CDR3aa	CDR3nt
TRBV19	TRBJ2-7	TRBD1	.	CATCAGQGYEQYF	TGTGCCACCTGTGCCGGACAGGGCTACGAGCAGTACTTC
TRBV5-1	TRBJ2-2	TRBD2	.	CASSFSGRANPGELFF	TGCGCCAGCAGCTTTTCCGGGAGGGCCAACCCCGGGGAGCTGTTTTTT
TRBV27	TRBJ2-7	.	.	CASSRTALEASYEQYF	TGTGCCAGCTCTAGGACTGCGTTGGAGGCGTCCTACGAGCAGTACTTC
TRBV2	TRBJ1-4	TRBD1	.	CATDRGRTNEKLFF	TGTGCCACCGACAGGGGGAGAACTAATGAAAAACTGTTTTTT
TRBV28	TRBJ1-5	TRBD1	.	CASMDRDLGQPQHF	TGTGCCAGCATGGACAGGGACCTTGGTCAGCCCCAGCATTTT
TRBV15	TRBJ1-1	TRBD1	.	CATSRDPGGQGEAFF	TGTGCCACCAGCAGAGATCCAGGGGGCCAAGGTGAAGCTTTCTTT
TRBV6-2/TRBV6-3	TRBJ1-1	.	once	CASSYGGVGTEAFF	TGTGCCAGCAGTTACGGGGGGGTAGGCACTGAAGCTTTCTTT
TRBV9	TRBJ2-2	TRBD2	.	CASSVASNSGTSGELFF	TGTGCCAGCAGCGTAGCATCAAATAGCGGGACCTCCGGGGAGCTGTTTTTT
TRBV6-1	TRBJ2-1	TRBD2	.	CASSERGTRGIYNEQFF	TGTGCCAGCAGTGAAAGGGGGACTAGAGGTATCTACAATGAGCAGTTCTTC
TRBV20-1	TRBJ1-1	.	.	CSAFVEPEAFF	TGCAGTGCCTTCGTAGAGCCTGAAGCTTTCTTT
TRBV20-1	TRBJ2-3	.	.	CSASSGGGFTDTQYF	TGCAGTGCTAGTTCAGGGGGAGGGTTCACAGATACGCAGTATTTT
TRBV29-1	TRBJ1-1	TRBD1	once	CSVARPTGSEAFF	TGCAGCGTTGCTCGCCCGACAGGGTCTGAAGCTTTCTTT
TRBV28	TRBJ1-1	.	.	CASSPLMGWEAFF	TGTGCCAGCAGTCCCCTGATGGGATGGGAAGCTTTCTTT
TRBV15	TRBJ2-5	.	.	CATSRDAGLWETQYF	TGTGCCACCAGCAGAGATGCCGGCCTTTGGGAGACCCAGTACTTC
TRBV6-2/TRBV6-3	TRBJ1-5	.	.	CASSYSTGSWPQHF	TGTGCCAGCAGTTACTCGACAGGATCATGGCCCCAGCATTTT
TRBV19	TRBJ1-1	.	.	CASSKRGITEAFF	TGTGCCAGTAGTAAACGAGGAATCACTGAAGCTTTCTTT
TRBV28	TRBJ2-1	.	.	CASSLTGKYNEQFF	TGTGCCAGCAGTTTAACGGGGAAATACAATGAGCAGTTCTTC
TRBV6-1	TRBJ2-1	.	.	CASSTYGGYNEQFF	TGTGCCAGCAGTACATATGGGGGATACAATGAGCAGTTCTTC
TRBV5-8	TRBJ2-3	TRBD2	.	CASSYTGTSGTDTQYF	TGTGCCAGCAGCTATACCGGGACTAGCGGTACAGATACGCAGTATTTT
TRBV12-3/TRBV12-4	TRBJ1-1	.	.	CASSLGENTEAFF	TGTGCCAGCAGTTTAGGGGAGAACACTGAAGCTTTCTTT
TRBV18	TRBJ2-7	TRBD1	.	CASSPPGQGYEQYF	TGTGCCAGCTCTCCTCCGGGACAGGGGTACGAGCAGTACTTC
TRBV24-1	TRBJ2-7	.	.	CATSETGTPTYEQYF	TGTGCCACCAGTGAAACCGGGACACCAACCTACGAGCAGTACTTC
TRBV4-1	TRBJ2-3	TRBD2	once	CASSHRLAGRENTQYF	TGCGCCAGCAGCCACCGACTAGCGGGAAGGGAAAATACGCAGTATTTT
TRBV18	TRBJ2-5	.	.	CASSSRGEETQYF	TGTGCCAGCTCATCCAGGGGCGAAGAGACCCAGTACTTC
TRBV7-2	TRBJ2-1	.	.	CASSLSLERNNEQFF	TGTGCCAGCAGCTTAAGCTTGGAACGGAACAATGAGCAGTTCTTC
TRBV4-1	TRBJ1-2	.	.	CASSLERSGPYGYTF	TGCGCCAGCAGCCTCGAGAGATCAGGGCCCTATGGCTACACCTTC
TRBV28	TRBJ1-6	.	once	CASSLPLTRNRSPLHF	TGTGCCAGCAGTTTACCCCTAACACGGAACCGGTCACCCCTCCACTTT
TRBV2	TRBJ2-1	TRBD1	.	CASTLGGTGHNEQFF	TGTGCCAGCACCCTGGGGGGGACAGGGCACAATGAGCAGTTCTTC
TRBV30	TRBJ1-6	TRBD1	.	CAWKYQQGSSPLHF	TGTGCCTGGAAATACCAACAGGGGTCTTCACCCCTCCACTTT
TRBV28	TRBJ2-7	TRBD2	.	CASRPLAGAYEQYF	TGTGCCAGCAGACCCCTAGCGGGGGCCTACGAGCAGTACTTC
TRBV3-1/TRBV3-2	TRBJ1-6	.	.	CASSQDRGSPLHF	TGTGCCAGCAGCCAAGATCGCGGTTCACCCCTCCACTTT
TRBV2	TRBJ1-6	.	.	CASKDSYNSPLHF	TGTGCCAGCAAGGACAGTTATAATTCACCCCTCCACTTT
TRBV28	TRBJ1-2	.	once	CASSLSRSNGYTF	TGTGCCAGCAGTTTATCGCGGTCGAATGGCTACACCTTC
TRBV28	TRBJ2-7	TRBD2	.	CATRTSGRAEYF	TGTGCCACCCGAACTAGCGGGAGGGCCGAGTACTTC
TRBV30	TRBJ2-7	TRBD1	.	CAWTRGTATYEQYF	TGTGCCTGGACCCGTGGGACAGCGACCTACGAGCAGTACTTC
TRBV27	TRBJ2-7	TRBD2	.	CASSHGLALDEQYF	TGTGCCAGCAGTCACGGACTAGCGCTCGACGAGCAGTACTTC
TRBV6-5	TRBJ1-4	.	.	CASSYSFTTNEKLFF	TGTGCCAGCAGTTATTCCTTCACAACTAATGAAAAACTGTTTTTT